This record looks at one TCR beta chain sequence and its context. What it binds is not known. One junction end does not reproduce the germline sequence, and a read error may be involved. The CDR3 is made up of 17 amino acids. Template switching added a universal primer binding site, and final cDNA carried unique molecular identifiers. One entry per CDR3 protein, called by TCRdb with MiXCR from the 5' RACE reads. The table lists 1.5 million to 2 million distinct CDR3 sequences, around a third of them singletons. The sample originates from a study of identical twins. Notes on the study in general: The study found excess low generation probability among twin-shared out-of-frame alpha sequences. Conclusions were drawn cross-sectionally by statistical analysis, without following the same donors.

Sequenced sample: cord blood. V and J are TRBV12-3 or TRBV12-4 and TRBJ2-3, with TRBD2 matching over 14 bases. The sequence was collected from a newborn girl in good health. Here the CDR3 reads CACSPRTSGRWRDTQYF. The CDR3 DNA reads as TGTGCCTGCAGTCCCCGGACTAGCGGGAGGTGGAGAGATACGCAGTATTTT.